This T cell receptor beta chain was captured in a study of T-cell reconstitution after alpha-beta-depleted transplantation in children. The library targeted TCRbeta and was prepared with unique molecular identifiers. TCRdb fed the PCR reads into MiXCR, producing one record per CDR3 protein. This table has roughly 610,000 distinct CDR3 sequences, roughly a tenth appearing once. This CDR3 has 15 residues. V lost 3 bases to trimming and J lost 7 bases; unmatched junction nucleotides: 7. CDR1 is MNHEY, CDR2 SMNVEV, per germline (reference sequence). This chain uses TRBV27 with TRBJ2-1; TRBD2 agrees at 9 bases. This TCR derives from a human donor who donated a stem cell graft to a child with acute myeloid leukemia. The sample in question was PBMCs from the stem cell graft donor, obtained from the stem cell graft. The CDR3 reads CASSLGGREYNEQFF. CDR3 in DNA: TGTGCCAGCAGTTTGGGCGGGAGGGAGTATAATGAGCAGTTCTTC.